This T cell receptor beta chain was recorded in a study of shared clonotypes between healthy human individuals. About this clone itself: The antigen is undetermined.

Overall study results and limits: Clonotype sharing across several donors was observed for 4% to 5.5% of naive CD4 clonotypes.

Clones were sequenced by immunoSEQ multiplex PCR, and TCRdb holds only the in-frame ones, with some missing. The sample lists roughly 2,500,000 clones, approximately 94% occurring once. The length of the CDR3 is 14 residues. CDR1 SQVTM and CDR2 ANQGSEA come from the germline V gene. V lost 4 bases and J 5 bases, leaving 17 bases between the germline ends. Sequenced: naive CD4+ T cells from PBMCs. As for subset: CD45RA+ positively selected. This TCR derives from a man younger than 35 in good health. Some clones in this sample may be carry-over from other donors' samples. This rearrangement joins TRBV29-1 to TRBJ1-1; D is possibly TRBD1 (6 bases). In DNA, the CDR3 is TGCAGCGTTGCCCCGCTTACCGGGACAACTGAAGCTTTCTTT. Protein: CSVAPLTGTTEAFF.